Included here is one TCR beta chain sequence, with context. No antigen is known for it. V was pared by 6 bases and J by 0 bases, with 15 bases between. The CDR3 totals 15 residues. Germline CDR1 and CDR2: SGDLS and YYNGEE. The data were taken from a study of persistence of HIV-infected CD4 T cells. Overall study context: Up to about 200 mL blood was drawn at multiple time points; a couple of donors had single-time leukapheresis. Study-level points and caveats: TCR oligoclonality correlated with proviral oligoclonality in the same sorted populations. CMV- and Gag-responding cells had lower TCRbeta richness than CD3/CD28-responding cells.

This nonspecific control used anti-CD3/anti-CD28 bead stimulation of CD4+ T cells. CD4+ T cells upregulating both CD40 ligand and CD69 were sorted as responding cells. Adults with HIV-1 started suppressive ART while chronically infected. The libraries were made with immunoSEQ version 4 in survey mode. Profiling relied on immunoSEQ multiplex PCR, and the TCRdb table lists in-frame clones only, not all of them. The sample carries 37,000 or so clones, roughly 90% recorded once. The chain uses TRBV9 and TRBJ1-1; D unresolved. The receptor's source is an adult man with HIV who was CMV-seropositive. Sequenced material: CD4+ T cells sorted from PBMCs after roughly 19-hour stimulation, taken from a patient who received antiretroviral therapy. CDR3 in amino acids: CASTLTDSLNTEAFF. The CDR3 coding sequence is TGTGCCAGCACCCTCACAGACTCCCTGAACACTGAAGCTTTCTTT. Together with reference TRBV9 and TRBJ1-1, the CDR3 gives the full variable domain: DSGVTQTPKHLITATGQRVTLRCSPRSGDLSVYWYQQSLDQGLQFLIQYYNGEERAKGNILERFSAQQFPDLHSELNLSSLELGDSALYFCASTLTDSLNTEAFFGQGTRLTVV.